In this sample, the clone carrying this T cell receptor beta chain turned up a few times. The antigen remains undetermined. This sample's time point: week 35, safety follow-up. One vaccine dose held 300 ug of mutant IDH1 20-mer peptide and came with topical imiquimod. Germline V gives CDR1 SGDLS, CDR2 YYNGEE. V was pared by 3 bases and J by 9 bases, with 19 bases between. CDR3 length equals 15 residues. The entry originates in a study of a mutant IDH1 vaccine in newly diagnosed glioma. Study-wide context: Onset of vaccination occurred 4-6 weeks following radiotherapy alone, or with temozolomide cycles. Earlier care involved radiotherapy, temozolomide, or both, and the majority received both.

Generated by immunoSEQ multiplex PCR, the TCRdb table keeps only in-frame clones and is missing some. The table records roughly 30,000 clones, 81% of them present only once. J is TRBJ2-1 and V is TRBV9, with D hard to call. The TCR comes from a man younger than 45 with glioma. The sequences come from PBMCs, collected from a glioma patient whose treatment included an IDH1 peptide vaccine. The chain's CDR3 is CASSARPSTGSEQFF. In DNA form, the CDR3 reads TGTGCCAGCAGCGCCCGCCCAAGCACCGGCAGTGAGCAGTTCTTC.